This TCR beta chain was obtained from a study of blood T cell repertoires in COVID-19. Study background: Samples came from the United States, Italy and Spain, spanning acute and convalescent COVID-19. Sample material is recorded as cDNA or gDNA derived from T cells, B-cell-depleted T cells, or PBMCs.

The length of the CDR3 is 14 residues. Germline CDR1 is SQVTM and CDR2 is ANQGSEA. V was clipped by 4 bases and J by 8 bases; unmatched bases: 10. Original data processing: Using reference gene primer amplification, nucleated cell counts were estimated. Generated by immunoSEQ multiplex PCR, the TCRdb table keeps only in-frame clones and is missing some. Clone size and the V and J calls come from that table; the DNA yielded D and trimming. The sample gives nearly 40,000 clones, approximately 88% of which show up once; approximately 10% is in the top ten. The V and J genes are TRBV29-1 and TRBJ2-1; TRBD2 aligns across 8 bases. The clonotype comes from a woman in her 70s with acute or convalescent COVID-19. Sequencing was carried out using peripheral blood. CDR3 DNA: TGCAGCGTTGTCTTAGCGGGGTACCTCGATGAGCAGTTCTTC. Amino acid sequence: CSVVLAGYLDEQFF.